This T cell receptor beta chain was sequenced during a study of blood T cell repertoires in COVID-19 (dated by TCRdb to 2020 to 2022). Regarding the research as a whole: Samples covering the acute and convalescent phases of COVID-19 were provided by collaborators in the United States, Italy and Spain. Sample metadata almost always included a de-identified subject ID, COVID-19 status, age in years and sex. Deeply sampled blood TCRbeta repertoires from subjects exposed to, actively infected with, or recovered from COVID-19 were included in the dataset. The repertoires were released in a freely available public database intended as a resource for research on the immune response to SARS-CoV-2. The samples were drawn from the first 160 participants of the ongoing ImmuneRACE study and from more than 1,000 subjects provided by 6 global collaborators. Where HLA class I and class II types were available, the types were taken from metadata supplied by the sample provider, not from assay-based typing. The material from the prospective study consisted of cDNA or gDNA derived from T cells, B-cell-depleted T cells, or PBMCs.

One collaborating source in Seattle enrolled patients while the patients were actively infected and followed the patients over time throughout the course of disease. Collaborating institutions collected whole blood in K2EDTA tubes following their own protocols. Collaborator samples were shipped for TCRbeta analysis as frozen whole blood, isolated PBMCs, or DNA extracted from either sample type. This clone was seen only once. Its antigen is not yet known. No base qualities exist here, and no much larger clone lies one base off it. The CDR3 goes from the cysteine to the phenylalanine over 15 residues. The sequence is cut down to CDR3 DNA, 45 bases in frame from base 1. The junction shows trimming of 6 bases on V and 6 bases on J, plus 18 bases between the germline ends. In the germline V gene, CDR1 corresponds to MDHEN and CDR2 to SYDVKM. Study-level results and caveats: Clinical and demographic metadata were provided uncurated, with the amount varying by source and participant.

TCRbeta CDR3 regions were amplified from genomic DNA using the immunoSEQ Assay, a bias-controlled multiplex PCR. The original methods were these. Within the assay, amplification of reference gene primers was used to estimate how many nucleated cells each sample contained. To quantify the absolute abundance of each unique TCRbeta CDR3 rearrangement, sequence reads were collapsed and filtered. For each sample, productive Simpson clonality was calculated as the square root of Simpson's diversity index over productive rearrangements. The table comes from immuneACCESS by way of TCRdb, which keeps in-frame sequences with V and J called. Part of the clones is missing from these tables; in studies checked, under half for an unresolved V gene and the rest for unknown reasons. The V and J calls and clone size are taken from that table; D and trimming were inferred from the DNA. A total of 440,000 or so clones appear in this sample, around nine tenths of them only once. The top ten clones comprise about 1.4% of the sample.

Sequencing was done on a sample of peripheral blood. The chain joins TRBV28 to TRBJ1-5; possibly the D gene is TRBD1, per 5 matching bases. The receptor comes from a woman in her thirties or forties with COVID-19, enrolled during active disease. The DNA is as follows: TGTGCCAGCAGATACCTTGCCCCGGGGGGTCAGCCCCAGCATTTT. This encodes CASRYLAPGGQPQHF. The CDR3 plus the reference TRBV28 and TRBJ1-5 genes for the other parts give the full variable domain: DVKVTQSSRYLVKRTGEKVFLECVQDMDHENMFWYRQDPGLGLRLIYFSYDVKMKEKGDIPEGYSVSREKKERFSLILESASTNQTSMYLCASRYLAPGGQPQHFGDGTRLSIL.